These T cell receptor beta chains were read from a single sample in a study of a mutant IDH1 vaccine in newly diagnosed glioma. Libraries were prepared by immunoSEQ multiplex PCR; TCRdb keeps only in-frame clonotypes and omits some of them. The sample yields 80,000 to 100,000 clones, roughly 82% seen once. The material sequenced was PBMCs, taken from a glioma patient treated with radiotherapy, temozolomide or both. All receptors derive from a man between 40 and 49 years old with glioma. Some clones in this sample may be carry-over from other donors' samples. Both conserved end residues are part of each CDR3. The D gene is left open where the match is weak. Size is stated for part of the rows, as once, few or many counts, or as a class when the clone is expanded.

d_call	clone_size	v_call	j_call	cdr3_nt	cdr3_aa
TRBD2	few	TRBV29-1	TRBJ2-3	TGCAGCGTTGCGGGGGGAACCACAGATACGCAGTATTTT	CSVAGGTTDTQYF
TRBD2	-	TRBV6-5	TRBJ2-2	TGTGCCAGCAGGCCACCGGGACTAGCTGCCGGGGAGCTGTTTTTT	CASRPPGLAAGELFF
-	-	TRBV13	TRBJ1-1	TGTGCCAGCACCGTAAGGGTGACGGCGGGCACTGAAGCTTTCTTT	CASTVRVTAGTEAFF
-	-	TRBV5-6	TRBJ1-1	TGTGCCAGCAGCTTGGACACCCATTATGACACTGAAGCTTTCTTT	CASSLDTHYDTEAFF
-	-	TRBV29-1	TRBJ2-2	TGCAGCGTTCTAGGGGGGAACATGAACACCGGGGAGCTGTTTTTT	CSVLGGNMNTGELFF
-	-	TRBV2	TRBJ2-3	TGTGCCTCCAATCGGGGCTCAAGCACAGATACGCAGTATTTT	CASNRGSSTDTQYF
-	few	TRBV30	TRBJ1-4	TGTGCCTGGAATGCGGGGTTCGATGAAAAACTGTTTTTT	CAWNAGFDEKLFF
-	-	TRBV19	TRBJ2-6	TGTGCCAGTAGTATCGACGACTCTGGGGCCAACGTCCTGACTTTC	CASSIDDSGANVLTF
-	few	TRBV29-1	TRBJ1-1	TGCAGCGTTGGTTCGGGGACTTCACAGGAAGCTTTCTTT	CSVGSGTSQEAFF
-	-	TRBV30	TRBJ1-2	TGTGCCTGGAGCAGGTCGACAGCTTATGGCTACACCTTC	CAWSRSTAYGYTF
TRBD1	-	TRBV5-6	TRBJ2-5	TGTGCCAGCAGCTCAACCGGGACAGGGGAAGAGACCCAGTACTTC	CASSSTGTGEETQYF
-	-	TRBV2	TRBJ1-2	TGTGCCAGCATGAGTAACTATGGCTACACCTTC	CASMSNYGYTF
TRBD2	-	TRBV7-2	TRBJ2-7	TGTGCCAGCAGCTTAGGGGCGGGGGGGCCCCACGAGCAGTACTTC	CASSLGAGGPHEQYF
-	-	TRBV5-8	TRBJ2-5	TGTGCCAGCACCAAAGGGGGTACGAAAGAGACCCAGTACTTC	CASTKGGTKETQYF
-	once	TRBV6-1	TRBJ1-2	TGTGCCAGCAGTGAAGAACGGGGGCGAGGGGGCTACACCTTC	CASSEERGRGGYTF
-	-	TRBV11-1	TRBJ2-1	TGTGCCAGCAGCTTAGTCGCTGAGCAGTTCTTC	CASSLVAEQFF
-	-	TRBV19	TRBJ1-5	TGTGCCAGTAGTATGAACAGGGAAAATCAGCCCCAGCATTTT	CASSMNRENQPQHF
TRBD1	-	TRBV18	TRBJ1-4	TGTGCCAGCTCACCGCGACAGGGGTCGACTAATGAAAAACTGTTTTTT	CASSPRQGSTNEKLFF
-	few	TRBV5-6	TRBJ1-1	TGTGCCAGCAGCTTGGCAGGGAAAGCTGAAGCTTTCTTT	CASSLAGKAEAFF
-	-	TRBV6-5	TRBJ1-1	TGTGCCAGCAGTTTCGGGGCAGTGGCGAACACTGAAGCTTTCTTT	CASSFGAVANTEAFF
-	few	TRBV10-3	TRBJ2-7	TGTGCCGTTAGTGAGGACGGACTACCCTACGAGCAGTACTTC	CAVSEDGLPYEQYF
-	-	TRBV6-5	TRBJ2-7	TGTGCCAGCAGTTATGACCGAACCTACGAGCAGTACTTC	CASSYDRTYEQYF
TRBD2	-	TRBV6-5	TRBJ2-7	TGTGCCAGCAGAAACAGAGCGGGGGGTAGGGACGAGCAGTACTTC	CASRNRAGGRDEQYF
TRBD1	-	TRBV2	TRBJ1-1	TGTGCCAGCAGTGAGCAGGGGGCTTACACTGAAGCTTTCTTT	CASSEQGAYTEAFF
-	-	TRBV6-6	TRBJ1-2	TGTGCCAGCAGCAACCCGGGGCGGGAGACTAACTATGGCTACACCTTC	CASSNPGRETNYGYTF
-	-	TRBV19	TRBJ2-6	TGTGCCAGTAGTATAGGAACTGGGGCCAACGTCCTGACTTTC	CASSIGTGANVLTF
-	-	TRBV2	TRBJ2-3	TGTGCCAGCGGGGGGGCAAGGACAGATACGCAGTATTTT	CASGGARTDTQYF
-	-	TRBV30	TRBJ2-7	TGTGCCTGGAGTGTACATGGCTACGAGCAGTACTTC	CAWSVHGYEQYF
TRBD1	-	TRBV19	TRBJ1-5	TGTGCCAGTAGTAAAACGGGACAGGGTTGGGGTCAGCCCCAGCATTTT	CASSKTGQGWGQPQHF
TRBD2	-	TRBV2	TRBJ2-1	TGTGCCAGCAGGCAGACTAGCGTCGATGAGCAGTTCTTC	CASRQTSVDEQFF
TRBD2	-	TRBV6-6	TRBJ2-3	TGTGCCAGCATTAGCGGGGGGGCCGGCACAGATACGCAGTATTTT	CASISGGAGTDTQYF
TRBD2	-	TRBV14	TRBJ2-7	TGTGCCAGCAGCCAAGATCTCCGGGGGGGATTTGGGGAGCAGTACTTC	CASSQDLRGGFGEQYF
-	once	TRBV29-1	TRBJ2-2	TGCAGCGTGAGGCTTGGGGCGGGGTCCTCCGGGGAGCTGTTTTTT	CSVRLGAGSSGELFF
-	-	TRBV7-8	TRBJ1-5	TGTGCCAGCAGCTTAGCGTGGGGGGCGAGTAGCAATCAGCCCCAGCATTTT	CASSLAWGASSNQPQHF
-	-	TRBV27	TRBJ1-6	TGTGCCAGCAGTGGGGGTAACAGCCTTAATTCACCCCTCCACTTT	CASSGGNSLNSPLHF
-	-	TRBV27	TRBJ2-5	TGTGCCAGCAGTTACGACATGGAAGAGACCCAGTACTTC	CASSYDMEETQYF
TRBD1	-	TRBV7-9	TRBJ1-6	TGTGCCAGCAGCGCGCAGGGGGCGCGGCCCCTCCACTTT	CASSAQGARPLHF
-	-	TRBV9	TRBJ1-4	TGTGCCAGCAGCGTAGGTGGGGGGCCTTTTGAAAAACTGTTTTTT	CASSVGGGPFEKLFF
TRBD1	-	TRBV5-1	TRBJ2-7	TGCGCCAGCAGCTTGGGGCAGGGGGCTGTCGAGCAGTACTTC	CASSLGQGAVEQYF
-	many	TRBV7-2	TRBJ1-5	TGTGCCAGCAGCTTAGAAGGGTTTCAGCCCCAGCATTTT	CASSLEGFQPQHF
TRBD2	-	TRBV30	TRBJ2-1	TGTGCCTGGAGTGTACTGAGCGGGGGGGATGAGCAGTTCTTC	CAWSVLSGGDEQFF
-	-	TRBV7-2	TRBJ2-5	TGTGCCAGCAGCTCGCCGACTCATTCAGAGACCCAGTACTTC	CASSSPTHSETQYF
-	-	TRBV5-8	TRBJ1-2	TGTGCCAGCAGCCAAAACACGGACTATGGCTACACCTTC	CASSQNTDYGYTF
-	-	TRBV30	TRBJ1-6	TGTGCCTGGAGTTTCGATAATTCACCCCTCCACTTT	CAWSFDNSPLHF
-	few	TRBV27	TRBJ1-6	TGTGCCAGCAGCGGTATGGGATCACCCCTCCACTTT	CASSGMGSPLHF